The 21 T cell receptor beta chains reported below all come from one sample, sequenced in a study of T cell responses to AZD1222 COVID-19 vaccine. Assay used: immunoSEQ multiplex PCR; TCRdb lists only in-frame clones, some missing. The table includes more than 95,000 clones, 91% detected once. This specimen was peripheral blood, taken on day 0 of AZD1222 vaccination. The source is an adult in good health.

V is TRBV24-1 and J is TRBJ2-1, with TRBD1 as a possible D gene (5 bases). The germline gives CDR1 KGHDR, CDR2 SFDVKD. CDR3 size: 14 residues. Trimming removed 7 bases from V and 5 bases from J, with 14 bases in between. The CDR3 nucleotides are TGTGCCACCAGGGGCCTCACAGGAGACAATGAGCAGTTCTTC. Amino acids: CATRGLTGDNEQFF.

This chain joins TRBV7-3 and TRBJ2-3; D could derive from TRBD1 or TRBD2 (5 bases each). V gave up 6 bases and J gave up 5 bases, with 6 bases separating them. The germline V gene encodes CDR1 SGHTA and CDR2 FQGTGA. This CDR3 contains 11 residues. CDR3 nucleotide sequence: TGTGCCAGCAGTGGGGGAGATACGCAGTATTTT. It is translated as CASSGGDTQYF.

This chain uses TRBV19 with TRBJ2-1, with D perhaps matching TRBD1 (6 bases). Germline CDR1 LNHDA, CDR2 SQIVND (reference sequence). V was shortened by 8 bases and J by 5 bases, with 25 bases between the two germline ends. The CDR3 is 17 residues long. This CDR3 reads CASHHRSPPGEHNEQFF. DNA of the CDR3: TGTGCCAGTCACCATAGATCCCCTCCAGGGGAACACAATGAGCAGTTCTTC.

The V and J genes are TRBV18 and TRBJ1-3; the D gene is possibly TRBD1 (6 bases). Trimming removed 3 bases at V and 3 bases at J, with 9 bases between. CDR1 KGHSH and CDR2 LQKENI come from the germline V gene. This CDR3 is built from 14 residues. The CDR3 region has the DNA TGTGCCAGCTCACCCCGACAGGTTGGAAACACCATATATTTT. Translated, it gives CASSPRQVGNTIYF.

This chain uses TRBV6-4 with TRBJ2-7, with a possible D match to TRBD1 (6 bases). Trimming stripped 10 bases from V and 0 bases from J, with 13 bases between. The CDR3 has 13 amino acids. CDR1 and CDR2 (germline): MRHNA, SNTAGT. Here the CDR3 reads CAILQGSSYEQYF. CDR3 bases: TGTGCCATATTACAGGGTAGCTCCTACGAGCAGTACTTC.

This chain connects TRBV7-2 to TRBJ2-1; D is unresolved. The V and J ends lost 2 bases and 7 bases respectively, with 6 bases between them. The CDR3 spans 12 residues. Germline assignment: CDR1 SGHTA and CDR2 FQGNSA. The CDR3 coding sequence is TGTGCCAGCAGCTTATGGCGGAATGAGCAGTTCTTC. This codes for CASSLWRNEQFF. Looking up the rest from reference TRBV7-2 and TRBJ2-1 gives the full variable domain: GAGVSQSPSNKVTEKGKDVELRCDPISGHTALYWYRQSLGQGLEFLIYFQGNSAPDKSGLPSDRFSAERTGGSVSTLTIQRTQQEDSAVYLCASSLWRNEQFFGPGTRLTVL.

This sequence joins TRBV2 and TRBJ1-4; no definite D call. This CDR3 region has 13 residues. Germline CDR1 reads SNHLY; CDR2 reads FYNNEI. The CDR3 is CATRWFLYEKLFF. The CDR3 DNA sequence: TGTGCTACGCGTTGGTTCTTATATGAAAAACTGTTTTTT.

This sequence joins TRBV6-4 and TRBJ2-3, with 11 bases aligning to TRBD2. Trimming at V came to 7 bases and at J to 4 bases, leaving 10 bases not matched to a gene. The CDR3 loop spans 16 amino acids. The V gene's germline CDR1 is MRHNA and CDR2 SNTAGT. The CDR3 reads CASTERLAGMADTQYF. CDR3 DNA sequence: TGTGCCAGCACGGAGAGACTAGCGGGAATGGCAGATACGCAGTATTTT.

For the CDR3, the DNA is TGTGCCAGCAGCCAGTCCCAGGGGTGGCCTGAAGCTTTCTTT. Protein product: CASSQSQGWPEAFF. J is TRBJ1-1 and V is TRBV14; weak D call: TRBD1 (6 bases). CDR1 SGHDN and CDR2 FVKESK come from the germline V gene. Trimming took off 3 bases at V and 6 bases at J, with 14 bases between the two ends. The CDR3 loop spans 14 amino acids.

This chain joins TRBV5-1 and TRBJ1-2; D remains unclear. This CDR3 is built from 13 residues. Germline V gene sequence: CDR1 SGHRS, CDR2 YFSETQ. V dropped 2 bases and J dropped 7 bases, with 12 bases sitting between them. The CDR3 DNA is TGCGCCAGCAGCTTCGGATCCAGCAGTGGCTACACCTTC. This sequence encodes CASSFGSSSGYTF. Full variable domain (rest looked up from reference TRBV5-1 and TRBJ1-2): KAGVTQTPRYLIKTRGQQVTLSCSPISGHRSVSWYQQTPGQGLQFLFEYFSETQRNKGNFPGRFSGRQFSNSRSEMNVSTLELGDSALYLCASSFGSSSGYTFGSGTRLTVV.

In nucleotides, the CDR3 is TGTGCCAGCTCACTAGACAGGGTGCAGCCCCAGCATTTT. Amino acids: CASSLDRVQPQHF. The rearrangement uses TRBV18 and TRBJ1-5; TRBD1 aligns across 7 bases. Trimming removed 4 bases from V and 7 bases from J; junction bases left unmatched: 4. The CDR3 consists of 13 residues. The V gene's germline CDR1 is KGHSH and CDR2 LQKENI. Combining the CDR3 with reference TRBV18 and TRBJ1-5 gives the whole variable domain NAGVMQNPRHLVRRRGQEARLRCSPMKGHSHVYWYRQLPEEGLKFMVYLQKENIIDESGMPKERFSAEFPKEGPSILRIQQVVRGDSAAYFCASSLDRVQPQHFGDGTRLSIL.

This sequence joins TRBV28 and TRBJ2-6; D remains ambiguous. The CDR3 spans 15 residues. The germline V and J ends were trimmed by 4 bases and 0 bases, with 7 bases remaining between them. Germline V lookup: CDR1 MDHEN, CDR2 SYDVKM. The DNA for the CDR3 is TGTGCCAGCAGTTCCTTTGGCTCTGGGGCCAACGTCCTGACTTTC. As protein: CASSSFGSGANVLTF. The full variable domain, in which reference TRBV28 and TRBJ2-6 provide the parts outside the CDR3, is DVKVTQSSRYLVKRTGEKVFLECVQDMDHENMFWYRQDPGLGLRLIYFSYDVKMKEKGDIPEGYSVSREKKERFSLILESASTNQTSMYLCASSSFGSGANVLTFGAGSRLTVL.

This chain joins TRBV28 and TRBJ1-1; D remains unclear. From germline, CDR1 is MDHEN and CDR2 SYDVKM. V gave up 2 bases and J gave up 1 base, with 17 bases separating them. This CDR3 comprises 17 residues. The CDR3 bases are TGTGCCAGCAGTTTAAACCTCGGAAGCGGGGAGAACACTGAAGCTTTCTTT. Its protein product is CASSLNLGSGENTEAFF. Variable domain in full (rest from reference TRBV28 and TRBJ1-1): DVKVTQSSRYLVKRTGEKVFLECVQDMDHENMFWYRQDPGLGLRLIYFSYDVKMKEKGDIPEGYSVSREKKERFSLILESASTNQTSMYLCASSLNLGSGENTEAFFGQGTRLTVV.

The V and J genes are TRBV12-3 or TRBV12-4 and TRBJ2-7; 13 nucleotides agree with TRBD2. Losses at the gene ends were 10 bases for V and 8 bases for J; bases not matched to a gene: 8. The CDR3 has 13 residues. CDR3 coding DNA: TGTGCCACCTCACTAGCGGGAGGGTCCAAGCAGTACTTC. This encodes CATSLAGGSKQYF.

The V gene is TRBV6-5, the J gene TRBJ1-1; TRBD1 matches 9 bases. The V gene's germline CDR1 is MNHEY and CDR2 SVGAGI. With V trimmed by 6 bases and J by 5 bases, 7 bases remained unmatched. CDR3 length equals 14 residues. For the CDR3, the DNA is TGTGCCAGCAGCTGGGACAGGGAGGGGACTGAAGCTTTCTTT. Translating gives CASSWDREGTEAFF.

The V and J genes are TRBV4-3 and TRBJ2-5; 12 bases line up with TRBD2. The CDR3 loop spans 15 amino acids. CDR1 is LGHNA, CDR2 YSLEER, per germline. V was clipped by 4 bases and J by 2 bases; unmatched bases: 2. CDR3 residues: CASSLLAGGQETQYF. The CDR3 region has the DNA TGCGCCAGCAGCCTTCTAGCGGGAGGGCAAGAGACCCAGTACTTC.

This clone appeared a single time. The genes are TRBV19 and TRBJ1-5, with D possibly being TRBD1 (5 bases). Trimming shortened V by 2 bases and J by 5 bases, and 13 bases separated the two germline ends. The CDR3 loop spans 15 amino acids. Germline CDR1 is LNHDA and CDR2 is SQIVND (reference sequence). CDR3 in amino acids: CASSISWGGDQPQHF. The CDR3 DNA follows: TGTGCCAGTAGTATAAGCTGGGGGGGTGATCAGCCCCAGCATTTT.

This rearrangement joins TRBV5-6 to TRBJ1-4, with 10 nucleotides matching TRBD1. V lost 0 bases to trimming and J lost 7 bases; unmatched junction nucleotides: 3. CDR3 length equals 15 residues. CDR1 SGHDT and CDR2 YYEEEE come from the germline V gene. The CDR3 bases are TGTGCCAGCAGCTTGGGACAGGGGGCGAGTGAAAAACTGTTTTTT. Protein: CASSLGQGASEKLFF.

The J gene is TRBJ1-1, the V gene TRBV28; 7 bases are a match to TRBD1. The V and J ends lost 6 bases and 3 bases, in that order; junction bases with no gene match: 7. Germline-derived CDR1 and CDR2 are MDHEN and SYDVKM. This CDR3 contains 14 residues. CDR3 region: CASRSDRVDTEAFF. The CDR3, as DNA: TGTGCCAGCAGATCCGACAGGGTAGACACTGAAGCTTTCTTT.

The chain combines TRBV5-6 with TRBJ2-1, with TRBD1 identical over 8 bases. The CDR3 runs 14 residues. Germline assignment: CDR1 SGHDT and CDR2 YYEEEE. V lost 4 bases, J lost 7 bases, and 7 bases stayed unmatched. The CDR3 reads CASSHLDRENEQFF. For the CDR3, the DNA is TGTGCCAGCAGCCACCTGGACAGGGAGAATGAGCAGTTCTTC.

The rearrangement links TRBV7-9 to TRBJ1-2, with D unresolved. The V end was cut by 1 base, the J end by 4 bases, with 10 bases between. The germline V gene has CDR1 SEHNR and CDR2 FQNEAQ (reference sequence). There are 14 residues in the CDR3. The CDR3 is CASSLDKGIYGYTF. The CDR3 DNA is TGTGCCAGCAGCTTAGATAAGGGAATCTATGGCTACACCTTC.